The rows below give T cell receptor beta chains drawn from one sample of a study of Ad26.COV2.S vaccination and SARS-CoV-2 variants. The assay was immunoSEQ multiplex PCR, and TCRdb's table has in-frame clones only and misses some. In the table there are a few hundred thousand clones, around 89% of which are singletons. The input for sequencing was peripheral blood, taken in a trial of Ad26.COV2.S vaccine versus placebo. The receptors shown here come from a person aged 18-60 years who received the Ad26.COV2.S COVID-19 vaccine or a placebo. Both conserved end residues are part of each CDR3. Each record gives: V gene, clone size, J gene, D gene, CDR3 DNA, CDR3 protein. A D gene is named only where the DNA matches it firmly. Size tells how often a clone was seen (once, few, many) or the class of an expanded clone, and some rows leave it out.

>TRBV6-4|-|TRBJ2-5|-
TGTGCCAGCAGTGACTCGGGGGGGACCCAGTACTTC
CASSDSGGTQYF
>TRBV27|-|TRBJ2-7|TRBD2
TGTGCCAGCAGGGCCCGGGGGGAGGCTATCTACGAGCAGTACTTC
CASRARGEAIYEQYF
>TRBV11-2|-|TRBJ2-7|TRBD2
TGTGCCAGCAGCTGGGGGACTAGCGGCTACGAGCAGTACTTC
CASSWGTSGYEQYF
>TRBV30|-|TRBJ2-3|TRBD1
TGTGCCTGGAGGACAGGGTTCACAGATACGCAGTATTTT
CAWRTGFTDTQYF
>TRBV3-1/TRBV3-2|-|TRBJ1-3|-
TGTGCCAGCAGCCAACGGTCCAGGGACTCTGGAAACACCATATATTTT
CASSQRSRDSGNTIYF
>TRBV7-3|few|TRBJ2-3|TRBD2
TGTGCCAGCAAAAACTGGGGCCGAAGCGGGGTGGCAGATACGCAGTATTTT
CASKNWGRSGVADTQYF
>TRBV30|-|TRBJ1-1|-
TGTGCCTGGAGTGTCGCAGAGAACACTGAAGCTTTCTTT
CAWSVAENTEAFF
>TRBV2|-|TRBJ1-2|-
TGTGCCAGCAGTGCCAGGGGCGACTATGGCTACACCTTC
CASSARGDYGYTF
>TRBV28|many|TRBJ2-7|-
TGTGCCAGCAGTTGGGCACTCGAGCAGTACTTC
CASSWALEQYF
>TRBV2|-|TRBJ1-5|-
TGTGCCAGCAGTGTCAAGGGCGATCAGCCCCAGCATTTT
CASSVKGDQPQHF
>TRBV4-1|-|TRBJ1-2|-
TGCGCCAGCAGCCTCTCGGTTGTTCCGGGTACGAGGGGCTACACCTTC
CASSLSVVPGTRGYTF
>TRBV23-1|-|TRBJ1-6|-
TGCGCCAGCAGTCAATCGAACGGGTGTCTCGCCCGGATAAATTCACCCCTCCACTTT
CASSQSNGCLARINSPLHF
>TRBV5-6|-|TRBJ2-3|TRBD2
TGTGCCAGCAGCCCGACTAGCGGGGGGCCACGGGATACGCAGTATTTT
CASSPTSGGPRDTQYF
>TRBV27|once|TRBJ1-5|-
TGTGCCAGCAGGAAGTCACAGCATTTT
CASRKSQHF
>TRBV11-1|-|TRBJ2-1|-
TGTGCCAGCAGCTTATACCGTTTGCAGGAGCAGTTCTTC
CASSLYRLQEQFF
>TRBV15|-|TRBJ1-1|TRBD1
TGTGCCACCAGCCCAGACAGGGTCACTGAAGCTTTCTTT
CATSPDRVTEAFF
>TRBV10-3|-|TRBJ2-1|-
TGTGCCATCAGTGGAGGGTCAACGTCCTACAATGAGCAGTTCTTC
CAISGGSTSYNEQFF
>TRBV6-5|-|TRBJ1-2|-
TGTGCCAGCAGTTACCGGGACTCAAACTATGGCTACACCTTC
CASSYRDSNYGYTF
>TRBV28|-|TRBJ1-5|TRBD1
TGTGCCAGCAGTCGCCGGGGACAGATTAATCAGCCCCAGCATTTT
CASSRRGQINQPQHF
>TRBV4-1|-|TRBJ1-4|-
TGCGCCAGCAGCCGCGTGACGGACACAACTAATGAAAAACTGTTTTTT
CASSRVTDTTNEKLFF
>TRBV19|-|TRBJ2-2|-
TGTGCCAGTAGTATATCGGGGGGCCGGACCGGGGAGCTGTTTTTT
CASSISGGRTGELFF
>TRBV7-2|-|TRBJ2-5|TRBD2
TGTGCCAGCAGCCCCGGATGGGGAGGGGAGACCCAGTACTTC
CASSPGWGGETQYF
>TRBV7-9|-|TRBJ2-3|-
TGTGCCAGCAGATCAACCTCACAAGCTCAGACAGATACGCAGTATTTT
CASRSTSQAQTDTQYF
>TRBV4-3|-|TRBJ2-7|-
TGCGCCAGCAGCCAAGATATTAACTACGAGCAGTACTTC
CASSQDINYEQYF
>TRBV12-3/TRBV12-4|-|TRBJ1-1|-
TGTGCCAGCAGTTTTCAAAGGGACACTGAAGCTTTCTTT
CASSFQRDTEAFF
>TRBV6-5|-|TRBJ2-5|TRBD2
TGTGCCAGCAGTTACTCGGCTAGCGGGGTGGGAGAGACCCAGTACTTC
CASSYSASGVGETQYF
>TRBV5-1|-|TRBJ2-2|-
TGCGCCAGCAGCTTTAAAAGCAGGGGAGAGGACACCGGGGAGCTGTTTTTT
CASSFKSRGEDTGELFF
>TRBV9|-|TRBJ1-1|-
TGTGCCAGCAGCAAACTCCGGAACAGGGATTTGAACACTGAAGCTTTCTTT
CASSKLRNRDLNTEAFF
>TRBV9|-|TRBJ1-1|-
TGTGCCAGCAGCGTACAGGGAGACACTGAAGCTTTCTTT
CASSVQGDTEAFF
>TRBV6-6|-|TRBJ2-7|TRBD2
TGTGCCAGCAGCTCGGAGGGGAGGGGAGAGCAGTACTTC
CASSSEGRGEQYF
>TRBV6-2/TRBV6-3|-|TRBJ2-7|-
TGTGCCAGCAGTTTTGGCACCAGCTCCTACGAGCAGTACTTC
CASSFGTSSYEQYF
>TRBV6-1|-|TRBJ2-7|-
TGTGCCAGCAGTGAAGACAGGTTGACCTACGAGCAGTACTTC
CASSEDRLTYEQYF
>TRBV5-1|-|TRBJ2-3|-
TGCGCCAGCAGCTTTGAAAATATTCCAGATACGCAGTATTTT
CASSFENIPDTQYF
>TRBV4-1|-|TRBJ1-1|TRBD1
TGCGCCAGCAGCCTCCCGGGACAGGGGGCGCACGGCACTGAAGCTTTCTTT
CASSLPGQGAHGTEAFF
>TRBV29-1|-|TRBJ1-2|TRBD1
TGCAGCGTTGATACCGGACAGGGGGATAATGGCTACACCTTC
CSVDTGQGDNGYTF
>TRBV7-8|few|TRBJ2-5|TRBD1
TGTGCCAGCCAGACAGGGGGCGGTGGGGAGACCCAGTACTTC
CASQTGGGGETQYF
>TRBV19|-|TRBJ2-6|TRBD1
TGTGCCAGTAGTACGGGACAGAGCAACGTCCTGACTTTC
CASSTGQSNVLTF
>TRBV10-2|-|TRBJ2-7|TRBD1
TGCGCCAGCAGTGAGTCGGGTCCGACAGGGCAGTACGAGCAGTACTTC
CASSESGPTGQYEQYF